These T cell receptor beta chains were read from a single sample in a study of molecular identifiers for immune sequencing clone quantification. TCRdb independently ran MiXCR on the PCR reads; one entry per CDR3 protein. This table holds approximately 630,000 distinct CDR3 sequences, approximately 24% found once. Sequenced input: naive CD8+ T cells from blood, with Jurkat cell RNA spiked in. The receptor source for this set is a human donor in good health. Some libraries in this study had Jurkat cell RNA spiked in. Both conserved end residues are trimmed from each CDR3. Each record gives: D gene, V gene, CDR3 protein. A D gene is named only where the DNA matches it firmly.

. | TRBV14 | ASSQERSSTDTQY
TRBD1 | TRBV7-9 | ASSPGPGQGYTDTQY
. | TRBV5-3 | AGGPGGSYEQY
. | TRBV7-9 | ARRLVNSGELF
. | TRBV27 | ASSFLGGGTGELF
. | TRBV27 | ASSQKGDNQPQH
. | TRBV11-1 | ASRYRGLQETQY
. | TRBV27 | ATSSGTASYAQY
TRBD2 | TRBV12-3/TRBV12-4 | ASSHGLAGITGELF
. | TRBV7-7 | ASSLDTKETQY
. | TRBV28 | ASSLFSVPGVETQY
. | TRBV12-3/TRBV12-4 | ASSFFSGAADTQY
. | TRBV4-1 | ASSQVGGSRDEQF
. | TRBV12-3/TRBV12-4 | ASRRIFLGPNYGYT